This paragraph covers one T cell receptor beta chain sequence. The antigen it recognizes is unknown. Base-call qualities are not available, and no considerably larger clone is one nucleotide away. The protocol used for the library was the immunoSEQ multiplex PCR assay. This is the immuneACCESS table as TCRdb keeps it, with only in-frame sequences that have V and J called. A part of the clones is gone; compared with another copy, unresolved V genes explain less than half, and the rest is unexplained. The sample yields about 92,000 clones; roughly 82% were counted once. Roughly 9.8% of the sample comes from the top ten. These data belong to a study of control samples from healthy donors and cancer patients (dated by TCRdb to the early 2020s). Reading the germline V gene gives CDR1 SGHRS and CDR2 YFSETQ. The CDR3 measures 17 amino acids from cysteine to phenylalanine. Of all the DNA, just the CDR3 is kept, 51 bases in frame from base 1. V loses 2 bases at its end and J loses 4 bases; junction bases beyond the gene matches: 11.

The chain joins TRBV5-1 to TRBJ2-1; a stretch of 8 junction bases matches TRBD1. This TCR was recovered from an older woman in good health. Sequenced sample: blood. Read as DNA, the sequence is TGCGCCAGCAGCTTTCTTACCCCCGGGACAGGATACAATGAGCAGTTCTTC. The translation is CASSFLTPGTGYNEQFF.